These 14 T cell receptor beta chains share one sample of origin, sequenced in a study of graft-versus-host responses after intestinal transplantation. The method was immunoSEQ multiplex PCR; TCRdb's version includes in-frame clones alone and lacks a portion of them. The sample carries under 45,000 clones, just over 90% recorded once. The sample consisted of PBMCs, taken 734 days after intestinal transplantation. These receptor sequences come from a human patient who received an intestinal transplant, so some T cells may come from the graft donor.

This chain joins TRBV15 and TRBJ2-3; the match to TRBD2 covers 9 bases. This CDR3 comprises 16 residues. CDR1 is LNHNV and CDR2 is YYDKDF in the germline V gene (reference sequence). Trimming took 1 base from V and 1 from J; bases not matched to a gene: 3. The CDR3 reads CATSRAQREGTDTQYF. The CDR3 DNA sequence: TGTGCCACCAGCAGAGCCCAGCGGGAGGGCACAGATACGCAGTATTTT.

The chain joins TRBV7-9 to TRBJ1-4; D is ambiguous. The germline V and J ends were trimmed by 5 bases and 8 bases, with 18 bases remaining between them. The germline gives CDR1 SEHNR, CDR2 FQNEAQ (reference sequence). The CDR3 length is 15 residues. The CDR3 nucleotides are TGTGCCAGCAGCCCCGGCGCGACCCTTAGGGAAAAACTGTTTTTT. Translation gives CASSPGATLREKLFF.

The chain's CDR3 is CASSQLREKLFF. The DNA of the CDR3 is TGTGCCAGCAGCCAATTGAGGGAAAAACTGTTTTTT. The chain is built from TRBV6-6 and TRBJ1-4; no definite D call. This CDR3 has 12 residues. The germline V gene has CDR1 MNHNY and CDR2 SVGAGI (reference sequence). Between the trimmed V and J ends, which lost 6 bases and 8 bases, there was a span of 10 bases.

The chain uses TRBV7-6 and TRBJ2-7; D gene unclear. Trimming removed 1 base at V and 4 bases at J, with 8 bases between. Per the germline V gene, CDR1 is SGHVS and CDR2 is FNYEAQ. The CDR3 is 13 residues long. CDR3 sequence reads: CASSLGGYYEQYF. CDR3 DNA sequence: TGTGCCAGCAGCTTAGGGGGATATTACGAGCAGTACTTC.

This rearrangement joins TRBV19 to TRBJ1-2; TRBD1 matches at 12 bases. CDR1 and CDR2 (germline): LNHDA, SQIVND (reference sequence). The CDR3 contains 15 residues. Trimming removed 6 bases from V and 7 bases from J; junction bases left unmatched: 9. CDR3 sequence reads: CASRTGTGGSGGYTF. The CDR3 DNA follows: TGTGCCAGTAGAACCGGGACAGGGGGCTCGGGTGGCTACACCTTC.

The V call is TRBV6-1, the J call TRBJ2-3; no firm D call. Germline V gene lookup returns CDR1 MNHNS and CDR2 SASEGT. V was shortened by 7 bases and J by 6 bases, with 11 bases between the two germline ends. The CDR3 sequence is 12 residues long. This CDR3 is CASITAADTQYF. DNA of the CDR3: TGTGCCAGCATTACTGCGGCGGATACGCAGTATTTT.

The CDR3 reads CASSPVLVTYEQYF. In nucleotides, the CDR3 is TGTGCCAGCAGCCCCGTTTTGGTCACCTACGAGCAGTACTTC. V and J are TRBV7-6 and TRBJ2-7; D is uncertain. The CDR3 contains 14 residues. CDR1 SGHVS and CDR2 FNYEAQ come from the germline V gene. V was cut by 5 bases and J by 2 bases, with 13 bases left in between.

The J gene is TRBJ1-2, the V gene TRBV5-4; the match to TRBD1 covers 7 bases. V gave up 4 bases and J gave up 0 bases; unmatched junction bases: 9. The CDR3 has 16 amino acids. Looked up from germline, CDR1 is SGHNT and CDR2 is YYREEE (reference sequence). The CDR3 is CASSPLRTGANYGYTF. For the CDR3, the DNA is TGTGCCAGCAGCCCACTCAGGACAGGAGCTAACTATGGCTACACCTTC.

The chain has TRBV9 and TRBJ2-3; D is ambiguous. CDR1 and CDR2 from the germline V gene are SGDLS and YYNGEE. V gave up 1 base and J gave up 4 bases, with 4 bases separating them. CDR3 length: 12 residues. The CDR3 here is CASSVNPDTQYF. The CDR3 DNA reads as TGTGCCAGCAGCGTAAATCCAGATACGCAGTATTTT.

J is TRBJ2-1 and V is TRBV19; a weak D match, TRBD1 (6 bases). V lost 1 base, J lost 6 bases, and 7 bases lay in between. The CDR3 has 13 amino acids. Germline assignment: CDR1 LNHDA and CDR2 SQIVND (reference sequence). The CDR3: CASSIGDTNEQFF. CDR3 sequence (DNA): TGTGCCAGTAGTATAGGGGACACCAATGAGCAGTTCTTC.

This chain uses TRBV11-2 with TRBJ2-1; TRBD2 agrees at 10 bases. J lost 1 base, V lost 1 base, and 4 bases had no gene match. The CDR3 is 17 amino acids. Per the germline V gene, CDR1 is SGHAT and CDR2 is FQNNGV. The CDR3 DNA reads TGTGCCAGCAGCTTAGGAGGTAGCGGGGGGTCCTACAATGAGCAGTTCTTC. Amino acid sequence: CASSLGGSGGSYNEQFF.

The chain couples TRBV2 to TRBJ1-6, with 7 positions matching TRBD1. CDR3 size: 15 residues. The germline gives CDR1 SNHLY, CDR2 FYNNEI. V shed 7 bases and J 10 bases; nucleotides not matched to a gene: 13. CDR3 amino acids: CASTVTRQGGSPLHF. In nucleotides, the CDR3 is TGTGCCAGCACCGTAACCAGACAGGGCGGCTCACCCCTCCACTTT. Variable domain in full (rest from reference TRBV2 and TRBJ1-6): EPEVTQTPSHQVTQMGQEVILRCVPISNHLYFYWYRQILGQKVEFLVSFYNNEISEKSEIFDDQFSVERPDGSNFTLKIRSTKLEDSAMYFCASTVTRQGGSPLHFGNGTRLTVT.

CDR3 sequence reads: CSVEGGNSYTEAFF. The CDR3 nucleotides are TGCAGCGTTGAAGGGGGGAACAGTTACACTGAAGCTTTCTTT. The chain is built from TRBV29-1 and TRBJ1-1; D possibly corresponds to TRBD1 (5 bases). This CDR3 contains 14 residues. V was cut by 1 base and J by 3 bases, with 12 bases left in between. Germline V gene sequence: CDR1 SQVTM, CDR2 ANQGSEA.

The chain employs TRBV18 and TRBJ2-7, with D possibly TRBD1 on 5 matching bases. This CDR3 has 14 residues. Germline V lookup: CDR1 KGHSH, CDR2 LQKENI. V lost 1 base, J lost 2 bases, and 9 bases lay in between. DNA of the CDR3: TGTGCCAGCTCACCACTCGACAGCACCTACGAGCAGTACTTC. It encodes CASSPLDSTYEQYF. The full variable domain, completed using reference TRBV18 and TRBJ2-7, is NAGVMQNPRHLVRRRGQEARLRCSPMKGHSHVYWYRQLPEEGLKFMVYLQKENIIDESGMPKERFSAEFPKEGPSILRIQQVVRGDSAAYFCASSPLDSTYEQYFGPGTRLTVT.